The rows below give T cell receptor beta chains drawn from one sample of a study of T cells in Graves' hyperthyroidism and ophthalmopathy. TCRdb reprocessed the multiplex PCR reads with MiXCR, giving one entry per CDR3 protein. The repertoire holds approximately 360,000 distinct CDR3 sequences, with 15% to 18% as singletons. The specimen sequenced was blood. These receptors were taken from a woman under 30 with Graves' hyperthyroidism that later progressed to Graves' ophthalmopathy. Both conserved end residues are part of each CDR3. Each record gives: CDR3 DNA, CDR3 protein, D gene, J gene, clone size, V gene. The D gene is left open where the match is weak. The size of a clone is reported for some rows only, either as once, few or many, or as a class for expanded clones.

TGTGCCAGCAGCTTATGGGCCAGCGGAGAAGATACGCAGTATTTT | CASSLWASGEDTQYF | NA | TRBJ2-3 | NA | TRBV11-2
TGCAGCGTCCAACTAGCGGGAGGGCCCTACAATGAGCAGTTCTTC | CSVQLAGGPYNEQFF | TRBD2 | TRBJ2-1 | many | TRBV29-1
TGTGCCAGCAGCTTCCGAGTTTGGGACGGGAAAAACATTCAGTACTTC | CASSFRVWDGKNIQYF | NA | TRBJ2-4 | NA | TRBV7-6
TGTGCCAGCAGCTCTGGGAACTCTGGAAACACCATATATTTT | CASSSGNSGNTIYF | NA | TRBJ1-3 | few | TRBV7-3
TGTGCCAGCAGCCAAGTCCAGACAGGGATATATGGCTACACCTTC | CASSQVQTGIYGYTF | TRBD1 | TRBJ1-2 | few | TRBV14
TGTGCCAGCTCATCTTCCGGACCGGCGGAGACCCAGTACTTC | CASSSSGPAETQYF | NA | TRBJ2-5 | NA | TRBV18
TGTGCCAGCAGGCTCGGGACAGGCACTGAAGCTTTCTTT | CASRLGTGTEAFF | TRBD1 | TRBJ1-1 | many | TRBV6-4
TGTGCCAGCCGGGACAGGGTGAACTACGAGCAGTACTTC | CASRDRVNYEQYF | TRBD1 | TRBJ2-7 | NA | TRBV19
TGTGCCAGCGGTAACTCAGGGGGCTCCTACAATGAGCAGTTCTTC | CASGNSGGSYNEQFF | TRBD1 | TRBJ2-1 | once | TRBV6-2/TRBV6-3
TGTGCCAGCAGTTTAGACGGGCCGAGGGCCCAGTACTTC | CASSLDGPRAQYF | NA | TRBJ2-5 | few | TRBV28
TGCAGTGCTAGCTCGATAGGGGGGTATGGTGAAGCTTTCTTT | CSASSIGGYGEAFF | NA | TRBJ1-1 | few | TRBV20-1
TGTGCCAGCAGCTTGGACGGGAATAATGAAAAACTGTTTTTT | CASSLDGNNEKLFF | NA | TRBJ1-4 | NA | TRBV5-4
TGTGCCAGCAGTGGCGGGACTAGCGGGACTTGGTCTCTTGGAGAGCAGTACTTC | CASSGGTSGTWSLGEQYF | TRBD2 | TRBJ2-7 | many | TRBV2
TGTGCCAGCAGTCTCGACAGTTACGGGAACACTGAAGCTTTCTTT | CASSLDSYGNTEAFF | NA | TRBJ1-1 | many | TRBV28
TGTGCCAGCAGCCAAGACGGGACAGGCGGCTCCTACGAGCAGTACTTC | CASSQDGTGGSYEQYF | TRBD1 | TRBJ2-7 | NA | TRBV14
TGTGCCAGCAGGACCGACAGGGAAAACACTGAAGCTTTCTTT | CASRTDRENTEAFF | TRBD1 | TRBJ1-1 | many | TRBV28
TGTGCCAGCACCCCAGGGGCTGGGGCCAACGTCCTGACTTTC | CASTPGAGANVLTF | NA | TRBJ2-6 | many | TRBV2
TGTGCCATCAGTGGACCAGGGCCGAACACTGAAGCTTTCTTT | CAISGPGPNTEAFF | NA | TRBJ1-1 | NA | TRBV10-3
TGCGCCAGCAGCCCAGCAGTGGGCAACTATGGCTACACCTTC | CASSPAVGNYGYTF | NA | TRBJ1-2 | NA | TRBV4-1
TGTGCCAGCTCACCACTGCTAACAGCGGGAGCAAGGAGGACAGATACGCAGTATTTT | CASSPLLTAGARRTDTQYF | TRBD2 | TRBJ2-3 | few | TRBV18
TGTGCCAGCAGTGGGGAGGGAGGGGTGGAAAACATTCAGTACTTC | CASSGEGGVENIQYF | TRBD2 | TRBJ2-4 | many | TRBV2
TGCAGTGCTAGAGTGGGGACAGTGAACACTGAAGCTTTCTTT | CSARVGTVNTEAFF | TRBD1 | TRBJ1-1 | many | TRBV20-1
TGTGCCAGCAGCTTAGTGCAAACTGAAGCTTTCTTT | CASSLVQTEAFF | NA | TRBJ1-1 | many | TRBV13
TGTGCCAGCAGTGAGGGGGGACAGGGGGCCAAAAACATTCAGTACTTC | CASSEGGQGAKNIQYF | TRBD1 | TRBJ2-4 | NA | TRBV6-1
TGTGCCAGTAGTATCGGCAACCCGCGGGCCAAAAACATTCAGTACTTC | CASSIGNPRAKNIQYF | NA | TRBJ2-4 | NA | TRBV19
TGTGCCACCAGCACCTCGCCCGAACAAAAAAATGGAAGAAACACCATATATTTT | CATSTSPEQKNGRNTIYF | NA | TRBJ1-3 | NA | TRBV15
TGTGCCAGCTCACCACCGGACAGGGGCCAGTATGAGCAGTTCTTC | CASSPPDRGQYEQFF | TRBD1 | TRBJ2-1 | NA | TRBV18
TGTGCCAGCAGCTCCAGGTCCCCGGGCTCCGCCGCAGATACGCAGTATTTT | CASSSRSPGSAADTQYF | NA | TRBJ2-3 | NA | TRBV7-8
TGTGCCAGCAGTGCCACCGGGACAGGGGGCTCCTACGAGCAGTACTTC | CASSATGTGGSYEQYF | TRBD1 | TRBJ2-7 | NA | TRBV6-1
TGTGCCAGCAGCGTAGGGGGACTAGTCGGCAATGAGCAGTTCTTC | CASSVGGLVGNEQFF | TRBD2 | TRBJ2-1 | NA | TRBV9
TGTGCCACCAGTGATGGGACAGCAGTTAGAAATGAGCAGTTCTTC | CATSDGTAVRNEQFF | TRBD1 | TRBJ2-1 | NA | TRBV24-1
TGTGCCAGCAGTGTCGACAGGGGCATACTCGAGCAGTACTTC | CASSVDRGILEQYF | TRBD1 | TRBJ2-7 | many | TRBV28
TGCAGTGCTACCCTTGGCGGGAGGTTGGCCGAGCAGTACTTC | CSATLGGRLAEQYF | TRBD2 | TRBJ2-7 | NA | TRBV20-1
TGCAGCGTCTACAGCGGGCATAGCTCCTACAATGAGCAGTTCTTC | CSVYSGHSSYNEQFF | NA | TRBJ2-1 | NA | TRBV29-1
TGCGCCAGCAGCCAAGATCATGGGGTGCGCCAGCCCCAGCATTTT | CASSQDHGVRQPQHF | NA | TRBJ1-5 | NA | TRBV4-3
TGTGCCAGCAGCCTAGGACTAGCTCGGGAGCAGTACTTC | CASSLGLAREQYF | TRBD2 | TRBJ2-7 | NA | TRBV12-3/TRBV12-4
TGTGCCAGCAGTTTCCCCTCCATCGGGTCGCCCCAGCATTTT | CASSFPSIGSPQHF | NA | TRBJ1-5 | many | TRBV28
TGTGCCAGCAGTGGAGGTCCCGGGACGGTGACGGGCAATCAGCCCCAGCATTTT | CASSGGPGTVTGNQPQHF | NA | TRBJ1-5 | many | TRBV6-1
TGTGCCAGCAGCTTAGAGGGACAGGGGGACTATGGCTACACCTTC | CASSLEGQGDYGYTF | TRBD1 | TRBJ1-2 | few | TRBV7-8
TGCAGCGTTGAAGTTGCAGGCTCGGGGGATACGCAGTATTTT | CSVEVAGSGDTQYF | NA | TRBJ2-3 | few | TRBV29-1
TGTGCCAGCACCCCAGGGGGCGAGCAGTACTTC | CASTPGGEQYF | TRBD1 | TRBJ2-7 | many | TRBV2
TGTGCCAGCAGTTCCCCCAATCTAGCCAAAAACATTCAGTACTTC | CASSSPNLAKNIQYF | NA | TRBJ2-4 | few | TRBV2